Following are 26 T cell receptor beta chains from one sample sequenced in a study of T-cell memory formation after mild COVID-19. TCRdb re-derived calls from the 5' RACE reads in MiXCR, one entry per CDR3 protein. The sample includes approximately 400,000 distinct CDR3 sequences, more than 15% of them seen just once. The sequenced sample was PBMCs or a T cell subset sorted from them (not recorded which). All receptors derive from a man aged 18 to 29 who had mild COVID-19 (a few samples of this study predate the infection). Cell type and time point are not known.

This clonotype was counted only a few times. The rearrangement uses TRBV29-1 and TRBJ2-1; 8 bases are shared with TRBD2. Germline lookup yields CDR1 SQVTM and CDR2 ANQGSEA. The CDR3 covers 13 residues. The V gene end was trimmed by 5 bases and the J gene end by 9 bases; junction bases not matched to a gene: 9. For the CDR3, the DNA is TGCAGCGTTCCCTATAAGCGGGGGAGTGAGCAGTTCTTC. Its protein is CSVPYKRGSEQFF.

This clonotype came up a few times. This sequence joins TRBV4-2 and TRBJ2-1, with a weak D call TRBD2 (5 bases). V was clipped by 0 bases and J by 4 bases, with 10 bases between them. Germline CDR1 is LGHNA and CDR2 is YNFKEQ. CDR3 length: 15 amino acids. CDR3 in amino acids: CASSQDLGVYNEQFF. The CDR3 bases are TGTGCCAGCAGCCAAGATCTCGGGGTATACAATGAGCAGTTCTTC.

This clonotype was picked up a small number of times. The CDR3 loop is CATSEEGQGRSGELFF. The CDR3 coding sequence is TGTGCCACCAGTGAAGAGGGACAGGGTAGATCCGGGGAGCTGTTTTTT. The V call is TRBV24-1, the J call TRBJ2-2, with 9 bases that match TRBD1. The CDR3 has 16 amino acids. Trimming at V came to 4 bases and at J to 6 bases, leaving 8 bases not matched to a gene. Germline V CDR1 and CDR2: KGHDR, SFDVKD.

This clonotype was seen a few times. The chain has TRBV10-3 and TRBJ2-7; D remains ambiguous. The CDR3 contains 13 residues. Trimming stripped 5 bases from V and 0 bases from J, with 8 bases between. Germline assignment: CDR1 ENHRY and CDR2 SYGVKD. The CDR3 DNA reads as TGTGCCATCAGTTCACCGAGCTCCTACGAGCAGTACGTC. The encoded protein is CAISSPSSYEQYV.

The chain combines TRBV5-6 with TRBJ2-3; 9 bases fit TRBD2. CDR1 and CDR2 from the germline V gene are SGHDT and YYEEEE. V was clipped by 6 bases and J by 4 bases; unmatched bases: 12. The CDR3 is 16 amino acids. The CDR3 reads CASTPLLAGFADTQYF. Here the CDR3 DNA reads TGTGCCAGCACCCCACTCCTAGCGGGGTTTGCAGATACGCAGTATTTT.

The J gene is TRBJ2-3, the V gene TRBV7-2; D call uncertain. Germline CDR1 reads SGHTA; CDR2 reads FQGNSA. The V end was cut by 1 base, the J end by 6 bases, with 8 bases between. The CDR3 is 13 residues long. The DNA of the CDR3 is TGTGCCAGCAGCTTAGAGGTCAGGGATACGCAGTATTTT. It specifies CASSLEVRDTQYF.

This clonotype has just a few counts. This chain uses TRBV5-1 with TRBJ1-4, with 7 bases identical to TRBD1. The CDR3 length is 14 residues. V gave up 2 bases and J gave up 9 bases; unmatched junction bases: 7. Germline lookup yields CDR1 SGHRS and CDR2 YFSETQ. The CDR3: CASSLDREVKKLFF. Written as DNA, the CDR3 is TGCGCCAGCAGCTTAGACAGGGAGGTGAAAAAACTGTTTTTT.

This chain connects TRBV5-1 to TRBJ1-2; 10 bases line up with TRBD1. J lost 8 bases, V lost 0 bases, and 4 bases had no gene match. The germline V gene has CDR1 SGHRS and CDR2 YFSETQ. The CDR3 runs to 14 residues. CDR3 amino acids: CASSLGQGASGYTF. In DNA form, the CDR3 reads TGCGCCAGCAGCTTGGGACAGGGGGCGTCCGGCTACACCTTC.

J is TRBJ2-1 and V is TRBV20-1; D unresolved. Germline V gene lookup returns CDR1 DFQATT and CDR2 SNEGSKA (reference sequence). The CDR3 is 12 residues long. Between the trimmed V and J ends, which lost 0 bases and 6 bases, there was a span of 6 bases. CDR3 DNA: TGCAGTGCTAGAGAGCAGTCCAATGAGCAGTTCTTC. This sequence encodes CSAREQSNEQFF.

This clonotype was seen many times. This sequence joins TRBV12-3 or TRBV12-4 and TRBJ1-5, with D possibly being TRBD1 (6 bases). Trimming pared 5 bases from V and 8 bases from J, leaving 16 bases between. The CDR3 loop spans 14 amino acids. CDR3 in amino acids: CASSQNRAHEPQHF. CDR3 DNA sequence: TGTGCCAGCAGTCAGAACAGGGCCCATGAGCCCCAGCATTTT.

This chain links TRBV6-5 with TRBJ1-1; the D gene is possibly TRBD1 (5 bases). V lost 8 bases, J lost 0 bases, and 13 bases lay in between. In germline, CDR1 is MNHEY, CDR2 SVGAGI. The CDR3 contains 14 residues. Here the CDR3 DNA reads TGTGCCAGCGGTGGGGCACCCATGAACACTGAAGCTTTCTTT. Protein sequence: CASGGAPMNTEAFF.

The V gene is TRBV6-2 or TRBV6-3, the J gene TRBJ2-3; D perhaps matches TRBD2 (6 bases). The V end lost 6 bases, the J end lost 4 bases, and 14 bases lay between the germline ends. The germline gives CDR1 MNHEY, CDR2 SVGEGT. This CDR3 is 14 amino acids long. The CDR3 loop reads CASRGRGSADTQYF. The CDR3 DNA follows: TGTGCCAGCAGAGGGCGGGGCTCCGCAGATACGCAGTATTTT.

J is TRBJ2-6 and V is TRBV4-3; D uncertain. The CDR3 runs 17 residues. Trimming removed 0 bases at V and 0 bases at J, with 9 bases between. Germline V gives CDR1 LGHNA, CDR2 YSLEER. CDR3 region: CASSQDHGLSGANVLTF. In DNA form, the CDR3 reads TGCGCCAGCAGCCAAGATCACGGGCTCTCTGGGGCCAACGTCCTGACTTTC.

This clonotype was picked up a small number of times. The chain employs TRBV12-3 or TRBV12-4 and TRBJ1-4; D gene unclear. V lost 5 bases and J 1 base, leaving 8 bases between the germline ends. This CDR3 has 14 amino acids. The CDR3 nucleotides read TGTGCCAGCAGTAGCCGGGTAACTAATGAAAAACTGTTTTTT. Protein sequence: CASSSRVTNEKLFF.

The table lists this clonotype with a few counts. This chain uses TRBV18 with TRBJ1-1; no clear D. This CDR3 region has 12 residues. With 5 bases removed from V and 7 bases from J, the gap between germline ends came to 11 bases. In germline, CDR1 is KGHSH, CDR2 LQKENI. The CDR3 DNA follows: TGTGCCAGCTCATCTTACCGGGGTGAAGCTTTCTTT. Translating it yields CASSSYRGEAFF.

The V gene is TRBV20-1, the J gene TRBJ1-4, with 8 bases that match TRBD1. Germline V gives CDR1 DFQATT, CDR2 SNEGSKA (reference sequence). The CDR3 runs 15 residues. The V segment lost 3 bases and the J segment 5 bases; nucleotides outside the gene matches: 8. The CDR3 protein is CSARKDRGRNEKLFF. CDR3 coding DNA: TGCAGTGCTAGGAAAGACAGGGGAAGAAATGAAAAACTGTTTTTT.

This clonotype was seen a handful of times. V and J are TRBV12-3 or TRBV12-4 and TRBJ1-5; D perhaps matches TRBD1 (6 bases). V lost 6 bases and J lost 1, with 13 bases in between. This CDR3 is 15 amino acids long. The CDR3 bases are TGTGCCAGCAGGCAACAGGGCGCAAGCAATCAGCCCCAGCATTTT. It translates to CASRQQGASNQPQHF.

The sample holds a few counts of this clonotype. J is TRBJ2-1 and V is TRBV7-2, with TRBD1 identical over 11 bases. Germline V CDR1 and CDR2: SGHTA, FQGNSA. Trimming cost V 1 base and J 3 bases; bases outside gene matches: 2. This CDR3 region has 16 residues. As DNA, the CDR3 is TGTGCCAGCAGCTTAGTTGGGACAGGGGGCTACAATGAGCAGTTCTTC. Encoded protein: CASSLVGTGGYNEQFF.

The chain is built from TRBV4-3 and TRBJ2-2; TRBD2 matches 10 bases. This CDR3 spans 18 amino acids. Trimming took 0 bases from V and 3 from J; bases not matched to a gene: 7. Per germline, CDR1 LGHNA and CDR2 YSLEER. The CDR3: CASSQDRNLAGDTGELFF. CDR3 DNA sequence: TGCGCCAGCAGCCAAGATCGTAATCTAGCGGGGGACACCGGGGAGCTGTTTTTT.

This clonotype has more than one count but fewer than ten. The chain carries TRBV6-2 or TRBV6-3 and TRBJ1-1; D is perhaps TRBD1 (5 bases). The germline V gene has CDR1 MNHEY and CDR2 SVGEGT. CDR3 length: 12 amino acids. V was trimmed by 8 bases and J by 10 bases, leaving 17 bases between them. The chain's CDR3 is CASSKPQGSAFF. As DNA, the CDR3 is TGTGCCAGCTCCAAACCGCAGGGTTCAGCTTTCTTT.

This clonotype was seen at least ten times. The chain links TRBV5-1 to TRBJ2-3; D is possibly TRBD2 (6 bases). V gave up 2 bases and J gave up 6 bases, with 13 bases separating them. The CDR3 extends over 14 amino acids. Looked up from germline, CDR1 is SGHRS and CDR2 is YFSETQ. In DNA form, the CDR3 reads TGCGCCAGCAGCTTTGGCAGGGAGGCGGATACGCAGTATTTT. Encoded protein: CASSFGREADTQYF.

V and J are TRBV12-3 or TRBV12-4 and TRBJ2-7; D is undetermined. Trimming pared 6 bases from V and 0 bases from J, leaving 15 bases between. The CDR3 consists of 15 residues. The DNA of the CDR3 is TGTGCCAGCAGCCGCAAAGTCTGGCCCTCCTACGAGCAGTACTTC. This gives the protein CASSRKVWPSYEQYF.

The V call is TRBV27, the J call TRBJ2-1; 8 positions agree with TRBD1. Trimming at V came to 4 bases and at J to 5 bases, leaving 4 bases not matched to a gene. Germline CDR1 is MNHEY and CDR2 is SMNVEV (reference sequence). CDR3 length: 14 residues. CDR3 in DNA: TGTGCCAGCAGTTACAGGGGGTTGCACAATGAGCAGTTCTTC. It codes for CASSYRGLHNEQFF.

Regarding this clonotype: Being one base from a much bigger clone, this may be a read error. The V and J genes are TRBV15 and TRBJ2-3; TRBD1 is a possible D gene (5 bases). V was trimmed by 0 bases and J by 2 bases, leaving 9 bases between them. The germline CDR1 and CDR2 sequences are LNHNV and YYDKDF (reference sequence). The CDR3 is 15 residues long. The CDR3 bases are TGTGCCACCAGCAGAGAAGGGGATGACACAGATACGCAGTATTTT. This codes for CATSREGDDTDTQYF. Using reference TRBV15 and TRBJ2-3 for the parts outside the CDR3, the full variable domain is DAMVIQNPRYQVTQFGKPVTLSCSQTLNHNVMYWYQQKSSQAPKLLFHYYDKDFNNEADTPDNFQSRRPNTSFCFLDIRSPGLGDTAMYLCATSREGDDTDTQYFGPGTRLTVL.

The CDR3 sequence: CASSQDGVSKQFF. In DNA, the CDR3 is TGTGCCAGCAGCCAAGATGGGGTCTCTAAGCAGTTCTTC. The chain uses TRBV4-2 and TRBJ2-1, with unresolved D. The length of the CDR3 is 13 residues. V was cut by 0 bases and J by 11 bases, with 11 bases left in between. Per germline, CDR1 LGHNA and CDR2 YNFKEQ.

This clonotype came up many times. The chain employs TRBV5-1 and TRBJ1-6, with 11 bases fitting TRBD1. Germline V gives CDR1 SGHRS, CDR2 YFSETQ. The junction had 2 bases not matched to a gene; V was cut back by 0 bases and J by 9 bases. The CDR3 is made up of 15 amino acids. Written as DNA, the CDR3 is TGCGCCAGCAGCTTGGAAGGGACAGGGGGTTCACCCCTCCACTTT. Its protein product is CASSLEGTGGSPLHF.